The text below deals with one T cell receptor beta chain. These data are taken from a study of blood T cell repertoires in COVID-19. Looking at the study overall: The United States, Italy and Spain provided the acute and convalescent COVID-19 samples.

Assay: immunoSEQ multiplex PCR; the TCRdb copy retains only in-frame clones and omits some. Of hundreds of thousands of clones detected, about 85% appear once; the ten largest clones hold roughly 13%. The CDR3 loop spans 11 amino acids. Germline assignment: CDR1 KGHDR and CDR2 SFDVKD. The V and J ends lost 7 bases and 6 bases respectively, with 7 bases between them. The gene calls are TRBV24-1 and TRBJ2-3; D call uncertain. This TCR was sampled from a human donor in a cohort sampled during active COVID-19. Sequencing used peripheral blood. CDR3 sequence: CATRDQDTQYF. The CDR3 DNA is TGTGCCACCAGAGATCAGGATACGCAGTATTTT.